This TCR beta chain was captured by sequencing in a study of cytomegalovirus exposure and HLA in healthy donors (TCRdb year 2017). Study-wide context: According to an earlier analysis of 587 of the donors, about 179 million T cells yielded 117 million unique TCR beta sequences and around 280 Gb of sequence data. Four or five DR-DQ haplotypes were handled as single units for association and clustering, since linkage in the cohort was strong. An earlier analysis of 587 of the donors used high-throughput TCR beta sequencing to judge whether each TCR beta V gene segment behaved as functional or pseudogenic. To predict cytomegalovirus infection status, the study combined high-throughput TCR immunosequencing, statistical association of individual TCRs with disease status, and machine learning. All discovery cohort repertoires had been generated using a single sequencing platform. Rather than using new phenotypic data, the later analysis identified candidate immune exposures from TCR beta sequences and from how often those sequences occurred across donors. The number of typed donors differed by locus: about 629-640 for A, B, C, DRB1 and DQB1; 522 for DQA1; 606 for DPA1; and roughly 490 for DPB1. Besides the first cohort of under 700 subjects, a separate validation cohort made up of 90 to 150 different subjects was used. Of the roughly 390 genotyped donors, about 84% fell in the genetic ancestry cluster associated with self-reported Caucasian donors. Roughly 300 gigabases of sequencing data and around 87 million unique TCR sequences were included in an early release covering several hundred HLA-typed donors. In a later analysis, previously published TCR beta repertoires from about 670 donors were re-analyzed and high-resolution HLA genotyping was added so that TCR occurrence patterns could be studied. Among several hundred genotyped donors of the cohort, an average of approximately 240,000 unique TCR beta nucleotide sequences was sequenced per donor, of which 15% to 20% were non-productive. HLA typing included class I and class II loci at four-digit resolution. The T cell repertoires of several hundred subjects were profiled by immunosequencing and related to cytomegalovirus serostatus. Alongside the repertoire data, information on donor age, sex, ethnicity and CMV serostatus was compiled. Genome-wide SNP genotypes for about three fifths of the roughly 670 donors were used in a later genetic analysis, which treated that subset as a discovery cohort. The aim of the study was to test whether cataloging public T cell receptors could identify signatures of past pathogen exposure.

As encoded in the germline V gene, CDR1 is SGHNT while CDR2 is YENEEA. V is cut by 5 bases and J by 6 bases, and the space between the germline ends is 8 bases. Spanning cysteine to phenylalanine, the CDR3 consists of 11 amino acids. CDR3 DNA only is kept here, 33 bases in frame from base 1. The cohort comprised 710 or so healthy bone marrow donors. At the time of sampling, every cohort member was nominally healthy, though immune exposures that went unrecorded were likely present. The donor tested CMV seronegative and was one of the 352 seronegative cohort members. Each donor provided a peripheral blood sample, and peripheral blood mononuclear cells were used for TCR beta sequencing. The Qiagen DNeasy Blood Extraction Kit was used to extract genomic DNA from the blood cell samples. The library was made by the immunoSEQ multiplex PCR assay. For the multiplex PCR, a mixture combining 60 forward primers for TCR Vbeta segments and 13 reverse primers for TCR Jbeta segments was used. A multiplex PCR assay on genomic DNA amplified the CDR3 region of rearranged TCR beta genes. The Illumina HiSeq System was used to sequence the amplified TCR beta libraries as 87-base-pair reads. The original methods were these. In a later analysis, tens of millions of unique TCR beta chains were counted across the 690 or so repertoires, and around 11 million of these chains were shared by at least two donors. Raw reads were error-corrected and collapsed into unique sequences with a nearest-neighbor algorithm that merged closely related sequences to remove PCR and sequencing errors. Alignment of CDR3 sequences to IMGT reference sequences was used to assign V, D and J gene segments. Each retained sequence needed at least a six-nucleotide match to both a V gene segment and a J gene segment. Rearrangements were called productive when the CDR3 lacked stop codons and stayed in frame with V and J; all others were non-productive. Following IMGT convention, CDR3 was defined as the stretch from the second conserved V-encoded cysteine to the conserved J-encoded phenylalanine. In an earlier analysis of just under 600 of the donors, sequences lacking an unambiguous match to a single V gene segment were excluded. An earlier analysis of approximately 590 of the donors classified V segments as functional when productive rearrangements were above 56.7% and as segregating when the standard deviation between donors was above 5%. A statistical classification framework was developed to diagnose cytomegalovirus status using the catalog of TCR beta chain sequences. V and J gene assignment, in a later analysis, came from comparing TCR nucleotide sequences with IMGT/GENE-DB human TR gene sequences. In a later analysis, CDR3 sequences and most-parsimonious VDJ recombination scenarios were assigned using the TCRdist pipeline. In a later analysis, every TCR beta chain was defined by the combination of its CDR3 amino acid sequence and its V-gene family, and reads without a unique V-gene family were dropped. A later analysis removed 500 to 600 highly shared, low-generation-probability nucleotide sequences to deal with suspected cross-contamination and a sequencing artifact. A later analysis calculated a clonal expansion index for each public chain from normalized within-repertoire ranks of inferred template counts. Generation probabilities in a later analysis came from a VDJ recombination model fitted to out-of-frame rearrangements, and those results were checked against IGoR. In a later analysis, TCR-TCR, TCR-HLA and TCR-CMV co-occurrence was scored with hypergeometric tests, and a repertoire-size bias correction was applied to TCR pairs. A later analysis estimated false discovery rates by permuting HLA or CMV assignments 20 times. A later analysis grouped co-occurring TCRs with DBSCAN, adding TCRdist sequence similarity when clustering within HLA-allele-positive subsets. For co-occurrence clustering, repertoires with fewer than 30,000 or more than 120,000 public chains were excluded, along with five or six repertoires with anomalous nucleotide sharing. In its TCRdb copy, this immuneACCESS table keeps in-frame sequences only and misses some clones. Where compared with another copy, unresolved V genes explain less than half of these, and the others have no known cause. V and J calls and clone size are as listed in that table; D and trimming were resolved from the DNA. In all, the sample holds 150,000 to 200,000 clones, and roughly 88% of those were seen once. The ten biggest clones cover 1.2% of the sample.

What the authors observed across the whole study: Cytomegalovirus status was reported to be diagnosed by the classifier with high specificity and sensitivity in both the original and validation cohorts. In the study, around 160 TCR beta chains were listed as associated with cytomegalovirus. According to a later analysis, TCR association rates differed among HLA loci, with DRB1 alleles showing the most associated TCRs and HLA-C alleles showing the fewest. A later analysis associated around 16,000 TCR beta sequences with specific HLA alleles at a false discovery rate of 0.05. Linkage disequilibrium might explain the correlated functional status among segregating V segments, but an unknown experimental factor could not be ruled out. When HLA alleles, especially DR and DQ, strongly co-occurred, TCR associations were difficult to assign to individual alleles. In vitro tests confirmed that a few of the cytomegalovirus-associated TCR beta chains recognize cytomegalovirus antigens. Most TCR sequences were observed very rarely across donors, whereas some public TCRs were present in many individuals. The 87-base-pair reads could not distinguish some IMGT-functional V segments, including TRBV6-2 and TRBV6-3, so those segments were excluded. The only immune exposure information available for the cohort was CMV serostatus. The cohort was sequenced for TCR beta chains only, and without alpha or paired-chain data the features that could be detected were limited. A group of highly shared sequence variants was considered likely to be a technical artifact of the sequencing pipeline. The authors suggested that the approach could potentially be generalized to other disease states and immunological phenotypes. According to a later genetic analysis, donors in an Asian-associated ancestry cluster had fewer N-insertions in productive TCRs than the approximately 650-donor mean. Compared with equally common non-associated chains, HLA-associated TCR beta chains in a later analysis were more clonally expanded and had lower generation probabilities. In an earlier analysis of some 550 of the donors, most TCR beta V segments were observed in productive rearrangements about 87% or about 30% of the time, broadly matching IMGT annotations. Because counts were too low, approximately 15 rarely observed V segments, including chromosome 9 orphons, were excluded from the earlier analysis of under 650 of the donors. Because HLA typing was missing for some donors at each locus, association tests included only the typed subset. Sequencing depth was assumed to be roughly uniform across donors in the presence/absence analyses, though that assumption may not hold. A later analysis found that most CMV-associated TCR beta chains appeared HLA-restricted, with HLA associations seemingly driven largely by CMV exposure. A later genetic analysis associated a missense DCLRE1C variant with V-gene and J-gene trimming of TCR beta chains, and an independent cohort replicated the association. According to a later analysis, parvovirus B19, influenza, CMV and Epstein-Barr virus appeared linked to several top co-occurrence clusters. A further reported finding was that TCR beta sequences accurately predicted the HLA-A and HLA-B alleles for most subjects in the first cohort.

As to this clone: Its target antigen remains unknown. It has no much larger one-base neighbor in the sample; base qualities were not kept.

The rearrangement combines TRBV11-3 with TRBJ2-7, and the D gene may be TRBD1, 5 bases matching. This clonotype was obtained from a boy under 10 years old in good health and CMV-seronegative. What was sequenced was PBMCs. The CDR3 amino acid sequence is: CASSPGCEQYF. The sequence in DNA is TGTGCCAGCAGCCCAGGGTGCGAGCAGTACTTC.